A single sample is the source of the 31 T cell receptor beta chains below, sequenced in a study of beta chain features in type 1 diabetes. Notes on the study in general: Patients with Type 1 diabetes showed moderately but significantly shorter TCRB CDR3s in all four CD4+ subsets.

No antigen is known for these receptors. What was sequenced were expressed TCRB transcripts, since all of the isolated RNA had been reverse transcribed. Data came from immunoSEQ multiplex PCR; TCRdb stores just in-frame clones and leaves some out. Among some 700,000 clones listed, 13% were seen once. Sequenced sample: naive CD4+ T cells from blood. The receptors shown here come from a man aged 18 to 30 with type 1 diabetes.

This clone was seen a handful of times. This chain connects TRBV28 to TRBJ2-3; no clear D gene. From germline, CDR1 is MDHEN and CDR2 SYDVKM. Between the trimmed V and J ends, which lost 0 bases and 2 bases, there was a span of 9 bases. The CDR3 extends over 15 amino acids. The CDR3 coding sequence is TGTGCCAGCAGTTTATGGGCCGGAGACACAGATACGCAGTATTTT. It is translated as CASSLWAGDTDTQYF. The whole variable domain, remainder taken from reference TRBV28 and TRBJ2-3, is DVKVTQSSRYLVKRTGEKVFLECVQDMDHENMFWYRQDPGLGLRLIYFSYDVKMKEKGDIPEGYSVSREKKERFSLILESASTNQTSMYLCASSLWAGDTDTQYFGPGTRLTVL.

CDR3 sequence reads: CASSPSGIDSSEVPLHF. CDR3 nucleotide sequence: TGCGCCAGCAGCCCTTCTGGAATCGACAGCTCAGAGGTACCCCTCCACTTT. The chain couples TRBV4-1 to TRBJ1-6, with D possibly being TRBD1 (5 bases). The CDR3 has 17 residues. V lost 4 bases to trimming and J lost 12 bases, with 25 bases between them. Germline V gene lookup returns CDR1 MGHRA and CDR2 YSYEKL.

In nucleotides, the CDR3 is TGCGCCAGCAGTCGAGGGTGGCCAACAGGAAGGGGGCAAGGAGCTGAAGCTTTCTTT. Translating it yields CASSRGWPTGRGQGAEAFF. The chain carries TRBV23-1 and TRBJ1-1; 7 bases are shared with TRBD1. TRBV23-1 qualifies as an ORF whose function is uncertain. This CDR3 is built from 19 residues. Unmatched junction bases numbered 23, after V lost 4 bases and J lost 6 bases.

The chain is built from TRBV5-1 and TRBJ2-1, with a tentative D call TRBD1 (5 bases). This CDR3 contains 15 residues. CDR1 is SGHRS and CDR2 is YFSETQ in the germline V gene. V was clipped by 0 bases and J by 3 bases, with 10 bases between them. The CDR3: CASSLEGPNYNEQFF. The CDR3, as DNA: TGCGCCAGCAGCTTGGAGGGGCCGAACTACAATGAGCAGTTCTTC.

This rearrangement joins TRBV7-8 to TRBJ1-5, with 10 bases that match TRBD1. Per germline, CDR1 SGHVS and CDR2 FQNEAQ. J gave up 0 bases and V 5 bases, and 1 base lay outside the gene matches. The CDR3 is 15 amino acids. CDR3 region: CASSGTGVSNQPQHF. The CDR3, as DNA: TGTGCCAGCAGCGGGACAGGGGTTAGCAATCAGCCCCAGCATTTT.

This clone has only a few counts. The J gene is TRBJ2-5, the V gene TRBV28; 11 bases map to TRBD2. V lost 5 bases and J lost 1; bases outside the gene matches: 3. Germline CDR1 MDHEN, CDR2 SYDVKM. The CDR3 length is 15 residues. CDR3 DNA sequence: TGTGCCAGCAGTGGGACTAGCGGCGGCCAAGAGACCCAGTACTTC. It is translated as CASSGTSGGQETQYF.

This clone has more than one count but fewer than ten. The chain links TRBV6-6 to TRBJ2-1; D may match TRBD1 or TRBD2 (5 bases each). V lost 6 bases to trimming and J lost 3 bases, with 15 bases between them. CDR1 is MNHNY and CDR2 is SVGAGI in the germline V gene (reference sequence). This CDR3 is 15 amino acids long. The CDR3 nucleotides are TGTGCCAGCAGCCCGCCCGGGACGGTCTACAATGAGCAGTTCTTC. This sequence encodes CASSPPGTVYNEQFF.

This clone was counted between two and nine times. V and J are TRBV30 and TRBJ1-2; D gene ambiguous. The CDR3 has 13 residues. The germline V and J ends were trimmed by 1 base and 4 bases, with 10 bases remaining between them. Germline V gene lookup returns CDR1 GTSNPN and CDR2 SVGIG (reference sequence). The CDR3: CAWSGQMAYGYTF. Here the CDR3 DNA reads TGTGCCTGGAGTGGGCAGATGGCCTATGGCTACACCTTC.

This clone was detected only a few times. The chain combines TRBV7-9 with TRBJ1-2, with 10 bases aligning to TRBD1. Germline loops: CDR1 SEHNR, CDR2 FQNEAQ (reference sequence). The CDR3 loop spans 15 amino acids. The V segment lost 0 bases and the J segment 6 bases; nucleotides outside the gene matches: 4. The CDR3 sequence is CASSLATGGNNGYTF. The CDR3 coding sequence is TGTGCCAGCAGCTTAGCGACAGGGGGCAACAATGGCTACACCTTC.

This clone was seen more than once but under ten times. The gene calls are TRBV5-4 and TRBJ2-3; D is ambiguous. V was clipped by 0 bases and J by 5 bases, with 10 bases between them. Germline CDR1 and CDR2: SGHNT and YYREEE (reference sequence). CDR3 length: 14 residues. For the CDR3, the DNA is TGTGCCAGCAGCTTGGACTCACGCGGAGATACGCAGTATTTT. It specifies CASSLDSRGDTQYF.

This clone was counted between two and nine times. The CDR3 region is CAITPGVREKLFF. DNA of the CDR3: TGTGCCATCACCCCCGGAGTGAGGGAAAAACTGTTTTTT. The chain combines TRBV10-3 with TRBJ1-4; no reliable D call. The CDR3 covers 13 residues. Germline loops: CDR1 ENHRY, CDR2 SYGVKD. V was trimmed by 7 bases and J by 8 bases, leaving 14 bases between them.

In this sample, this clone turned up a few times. DNA for the CDR3: TGCGCCAGCAGTGAGTCGTTCAGGGGGGGCAATCAGCCCCAGCATTTT. Residues: CASSESFRGGNQPQHF. The V call is TRBV10-2, the J call TRBJ1-5; 7 bases are a match to TRBD1. The CDR3 is 16 residues long. The germline gives CDR1 WSHSY, CDR2 SAAADI. Trimming took 0 bases from V and 2 from J; bases not matched to a gene: 4.

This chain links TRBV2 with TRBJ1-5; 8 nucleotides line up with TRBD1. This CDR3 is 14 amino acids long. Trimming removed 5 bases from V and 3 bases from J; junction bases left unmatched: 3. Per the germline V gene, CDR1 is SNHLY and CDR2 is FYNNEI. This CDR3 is CASSRTGHNQPQHF. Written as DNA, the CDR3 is TGTGCCAGCAGTAGGACAGGGCACAATCAGCCCCAGCATTTT.

The CDR3 nucleotides read TGTGCCAGCTCATCCGGACAGGGAACCGACGAGCAGTACTTC. Translating it yields CASSSGQGTDEQYF. The chain couples TRBV18 to TRBJ2-7; TRBD1 matches 8 bases. Trimming took 5 bases from V and 5 from J; bases not matched to a gene: 8. This CDR3 has 14 amino acids. Germline V gene lookup returns CDR1 KGHSH and CDR2 LQKENI.

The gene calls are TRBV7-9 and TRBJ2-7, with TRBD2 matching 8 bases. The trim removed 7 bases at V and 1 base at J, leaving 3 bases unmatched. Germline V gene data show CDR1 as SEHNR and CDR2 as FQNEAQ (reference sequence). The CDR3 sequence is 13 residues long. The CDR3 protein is CASKLAESYEQYF. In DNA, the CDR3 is TGTGCCAGCAAACTAGCGGAGTCCTACGAGCAGTACTTC. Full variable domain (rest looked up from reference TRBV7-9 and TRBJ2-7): DTGVSQNPRHKITKRGQNVTFRCDPISEHNRLYWYRQTLGQGPEFLTYFQNEAQLEKSRLLSDRFSAERPKGSFSTLEIQRTEQGDSAMYLCASKLAESYEQYFGPGTRLTVT.

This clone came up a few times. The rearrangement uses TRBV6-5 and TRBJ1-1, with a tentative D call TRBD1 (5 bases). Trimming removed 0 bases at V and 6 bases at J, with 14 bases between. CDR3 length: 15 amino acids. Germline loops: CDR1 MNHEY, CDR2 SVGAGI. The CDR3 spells CASSYSPGASAEAFF. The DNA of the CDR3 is TGTGCCAGCAGTTACTCCCCCGGGGCGTCCGCTGAAGCTTTCTTT.

The CDR3 protein is CAISTGERGDTQYF. CDR3 nucleotides: TGTGCCATCAGTACAGGGGAACGGGGAGATACGCAGTATTTT. V usage is TRBV10-3 and J usage is TRBJ2-3; 7 nucleotides agree with TRBD1. The V segment lost 5 bases and the J segment 5 bases; nucleotides outside the gene matches: 7. Germline V gene sequence: CDR1 ENHRY, CDR2 SYGVKD. This CDR3 is 14 amino acids long.

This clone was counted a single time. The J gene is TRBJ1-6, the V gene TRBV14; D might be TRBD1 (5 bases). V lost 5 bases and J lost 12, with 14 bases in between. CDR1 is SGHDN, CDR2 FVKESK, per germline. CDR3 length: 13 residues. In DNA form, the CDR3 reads TGTGCCAGCAGCGCCCAAGAGGGACTACCCCTCCACTTT. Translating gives CASSAQEGLPLHF.

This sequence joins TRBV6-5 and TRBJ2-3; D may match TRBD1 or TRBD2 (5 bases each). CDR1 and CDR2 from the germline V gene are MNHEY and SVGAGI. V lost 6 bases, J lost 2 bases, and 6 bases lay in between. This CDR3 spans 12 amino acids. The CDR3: CASRGTTDTQYF. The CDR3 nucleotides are TGTGCCAGCAGAGGGACCACAGATACGCAGTATTTT.

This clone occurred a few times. CDR3 in amino acids: CAWSLTSGSRGYTF. The CDR3 nucleotides are TGTGCCTGGAGCCTGACTTCAGGGTCTAGGGGCTACACCTTC. V usage is TRBV30 and J usage is TRBJ1-2; possible D gene TRBD1, 5 bases. Germline values: CDR1 GTSNPN, CDR2 SVGIG (reference sequence). The V gene lost 3 bases and the J gene lost 8 bases, with 19 bases spanning the gap. The CDR3 has 14 residues.

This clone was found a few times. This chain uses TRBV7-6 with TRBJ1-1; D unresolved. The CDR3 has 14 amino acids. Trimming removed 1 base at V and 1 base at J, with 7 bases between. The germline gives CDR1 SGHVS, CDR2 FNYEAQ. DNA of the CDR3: TGTGCCAGCAGCTTAGAAGACCGGAACACTGAAGCTTTCTTT. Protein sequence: CASSLEDRNTEAFF.

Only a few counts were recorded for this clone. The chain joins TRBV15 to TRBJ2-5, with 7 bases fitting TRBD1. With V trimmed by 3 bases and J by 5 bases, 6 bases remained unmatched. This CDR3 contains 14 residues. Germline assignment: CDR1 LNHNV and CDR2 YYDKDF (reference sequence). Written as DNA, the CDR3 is TGTGCCACCAGCAGTACAGGGGCGAGGGAGACCCAGTACTTC. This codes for CATSSTGARETQYF.

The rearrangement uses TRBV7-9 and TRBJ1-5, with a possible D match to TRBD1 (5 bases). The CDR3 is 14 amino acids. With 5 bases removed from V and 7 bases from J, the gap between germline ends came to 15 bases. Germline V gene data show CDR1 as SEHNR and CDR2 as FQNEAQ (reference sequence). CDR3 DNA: TGTGCCAGCAGCCCCCTGTTGGCAGGGCAGCCCCAGCATTTT. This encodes CASSPLLAGQPQHF.

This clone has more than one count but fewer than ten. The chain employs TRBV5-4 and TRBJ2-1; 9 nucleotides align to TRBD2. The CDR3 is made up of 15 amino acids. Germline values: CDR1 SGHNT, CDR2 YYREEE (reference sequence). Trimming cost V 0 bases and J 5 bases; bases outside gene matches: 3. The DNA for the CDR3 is TGTGCCAGCAGCTTGGGGCTAGCGGGGAACAATGAGCAGTTCTTC. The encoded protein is CASSLGLAGNNEQFF.

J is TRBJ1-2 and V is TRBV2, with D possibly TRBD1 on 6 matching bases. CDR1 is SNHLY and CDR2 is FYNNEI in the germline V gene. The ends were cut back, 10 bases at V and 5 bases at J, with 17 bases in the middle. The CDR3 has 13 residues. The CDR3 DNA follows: TGTGCCACCCAAACAGGGATGCGATATGGCTACACCTTC. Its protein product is CATQTGMRYGYTF.

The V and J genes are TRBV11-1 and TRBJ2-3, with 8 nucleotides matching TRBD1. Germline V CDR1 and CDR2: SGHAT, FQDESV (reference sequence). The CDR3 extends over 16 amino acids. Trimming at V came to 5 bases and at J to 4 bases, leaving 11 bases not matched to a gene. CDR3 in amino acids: CASSHERDRSSDTQYF. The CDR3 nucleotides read TGTGCCAGCAGCCACGAACGGGACAGGTCGTCAGATACGCAGTATTTT. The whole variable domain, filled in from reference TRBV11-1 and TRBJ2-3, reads EAEVAQSPRYKITEKSQAVAFWCDPISGHATLYWYRQILGQGPELLVQFQDESVVDDSQLPKDRFSAERLKGVDSTLKIQPAELGDSAMYLCASSHERDRSSDTQYFGPGTRLTVL.

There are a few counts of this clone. The CDR3 coding sequence is TGTGCCAGCAGCCTGACAGGGTTGGTCACAGATACGCAGTATTTT. It encodes CASSLTGLVTDTQYF. The V call is TRBV14, the J call TRBJ2-3; 7 bases are shared with TRBD1. Germline V lookup: CDR1 SGHDN, CDR2 FVKESK. The CDR3 extends over 15 amino acids. Losses at the gene ends were 4 bases for V and 2 bases for J; bases not matched to a gene: 6.

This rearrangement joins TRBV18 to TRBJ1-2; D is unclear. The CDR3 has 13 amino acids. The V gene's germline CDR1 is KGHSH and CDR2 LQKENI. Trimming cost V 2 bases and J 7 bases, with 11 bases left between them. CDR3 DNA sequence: TGTGCCAGCTCACCAGTAGGTGTTAGTGGCTACACCTTC. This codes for CASSPVGVSGYTF.

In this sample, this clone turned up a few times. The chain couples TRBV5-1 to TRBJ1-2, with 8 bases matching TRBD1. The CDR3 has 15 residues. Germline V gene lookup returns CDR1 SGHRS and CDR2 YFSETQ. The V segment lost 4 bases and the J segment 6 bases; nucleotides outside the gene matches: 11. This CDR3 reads CASSGAGQVGNGYTF. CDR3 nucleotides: TGCGCCAGCAGCGGGGCGGGACAGGTCGGGAATGGCTACACCTTC.

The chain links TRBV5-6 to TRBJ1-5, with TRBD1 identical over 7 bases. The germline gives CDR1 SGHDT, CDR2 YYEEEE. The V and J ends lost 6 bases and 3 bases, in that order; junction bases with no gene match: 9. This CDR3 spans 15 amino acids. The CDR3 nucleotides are TGTGCCAGCACCCGAATGGGACAGAACAATCAGCCCCAGCATTTT. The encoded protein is CASTRMGQNNQPQHF.

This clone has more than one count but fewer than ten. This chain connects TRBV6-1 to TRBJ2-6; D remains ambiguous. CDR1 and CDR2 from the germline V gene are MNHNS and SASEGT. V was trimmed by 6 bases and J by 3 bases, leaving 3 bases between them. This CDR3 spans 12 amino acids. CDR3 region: CASRYGANVLTF. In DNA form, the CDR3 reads TGTGCCAGCAGATATGGGGCCAACGTCCTGACTTTC.